This is a list of T cell receptor beta chains from one sample in a study of T-cell reconstitution after alpha-beta-depleted transplantation in children. In TCRdb, the PCR reads were re-called with MiXCR into one record per CDR3 protein. The profile shows about 460,000 distinct CDR3 sequences, roughly 10% of them singletons. This specimen consisted of PBMCs, obtained before TCRalphabeta/CD19-depleted stem cell transplant. These receptors originate from a child aged 2-15 years with inherited bone marrow failure, due to receive a stem cell transplant. CDR3s leave out the opening cysteine and the closing phenylalanine or tryptophan. Not all rows give a size; the values are once, few, many and, for expanded clones, a class.

V	J	size	CDR3
TRBV9	TRBJ2-2	many	ASSVAAGSGELF
TRBV27	TRBJ2-3	many	ATRSAGTDTQY
TRBV28	TRBJ1-3	many	ASSLSKVWGAPGNTIY
TRBV7-8	TRBJ2-3	many	ASSLVAWDTQY
TRBV12-3/TRBV12-4	TRBJ2-3	many	ASRARDSIRGDTQY
TRBV29-1	TRBJ2-1	many	SVQLANEQF
TRBV6-2/TRBV6-3	TRBJ2-3	.	ASSRTGGPGTQY
TRBV21-1	TRBJ2-1	many	ASRLLQFPSYNEQF
TRBV27	TRBJ1-2	few	ASRTSRDGKANYGYT
TRBV28	TRBJ2-7	many	ASSFPALGGYEQY
TRBV12-3/TRBV12-4	TRBJ1-2	many	ASSFRGDGYT
TRBV7-2	TRBJ2-1	many	ASSRWNGGGDNEQF
TRBV7-9	TRBJ2-3	many	ASSLTSGSDTQY
TRBV30	TRBJ1-4	few	AWREPGRGEKLF
TRBV20-1	TRBJ2-5	many	SALGGEGWEETQY
TRBV4-3	TRBJ2-1	many	ASSQDVPGLAEQF
TRBV5-6	TRBJ2-5	many	ASSLRRIQETQY
TRBV6-2/TRBV6-3	TRBJ2-2	.	ASSYSGLGLAVPRTGELF
TRBV30	TRBJ2-1	many	AWTGSYNEQF
TRBV21-1	TRBJ1-2	many	ASSKVRTFYT
TRBV6-6	TRBJ1-2	many	ASSADRSYGYT
TRBV29-1	TRBJ2-7	.	SVEEGQGAGQY
TRBV7-8	TRBJ2-3	.	ASRISGQGDTQY
TRBV4-3	TRBJ2-2	many	ASSQDPRATGELF
TRBV6-2/TRBV6-3	TRBJ2-4	many	ASSLSREGIQY
TRBV20-1	TRBJ1-1	.	SARALDRAVSTEAF
TRBV19	TRBJ2-3	.	ASTLAGVDTQY
TRBV30	TRBJ1-2	.	AWSVSQGGGYT
TRBV29-1	TRBJ2-2	few	SVELSDTGELF
TRBV12-3/TRBV12-4	TRBJ1-1	few	ASSLAGGGGGTEAF
TRBV18	TRBJ2-4	many	ASSPPAQRNIQY
TRBV5-1	TRBJ2-1	few	ASSPGTGLDNEQF
TRBV29-1	TRBJ2-7	many	SAQGGLAGPGGSSYEQY
TRBV27	TRBJ2-7	many	ASSLRLGWEQY
TRBV10-3	TRBJ1-6	.	AISSGTANSPLH
TRBV7-2	TRBJ1-2	many	ASSAYRLGGGGYGYT
TRBV28	TRBJ2-1	many	ASSLPSGSLEQF
TRBV7-2	TRBJ2-7	few	ASSSGVAAYEQY
TRBV28	TRBJ2-1	many	ASAGTGFVDEQF
TRBV12-3/TRBV12-4	TRBJ2-1	many	ASSLVSTSYNEQF
TRBV29-1	TRBJ2-6	many	SVLGGSGANVLT